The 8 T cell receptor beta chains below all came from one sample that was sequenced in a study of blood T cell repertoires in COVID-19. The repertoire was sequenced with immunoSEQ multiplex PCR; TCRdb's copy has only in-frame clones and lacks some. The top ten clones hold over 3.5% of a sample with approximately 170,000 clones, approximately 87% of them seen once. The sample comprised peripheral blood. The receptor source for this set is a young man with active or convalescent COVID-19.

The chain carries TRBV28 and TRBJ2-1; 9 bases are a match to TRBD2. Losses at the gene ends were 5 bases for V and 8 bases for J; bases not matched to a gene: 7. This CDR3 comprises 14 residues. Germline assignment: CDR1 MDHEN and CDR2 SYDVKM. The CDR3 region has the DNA TGTGCCAGCAGTGAGTTAGCGGGAGTGGATGAGCAGTTCTTC. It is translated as CASSELAGVDEQFF.

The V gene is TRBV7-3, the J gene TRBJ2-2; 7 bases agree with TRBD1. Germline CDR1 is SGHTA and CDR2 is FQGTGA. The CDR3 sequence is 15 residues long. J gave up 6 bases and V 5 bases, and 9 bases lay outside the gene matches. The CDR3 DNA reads TGTGCCAGCAGCCAAACCGGGACAGTCCCCGGGGAGCTGTTTTTT. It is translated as CASSQTGTVPGELFF.

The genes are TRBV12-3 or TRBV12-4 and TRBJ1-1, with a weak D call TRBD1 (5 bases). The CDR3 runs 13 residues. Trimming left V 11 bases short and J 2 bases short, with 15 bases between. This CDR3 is CAVGIQDNTEAFF. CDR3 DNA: TGTGCCGTCGGAATACAGGATAACACTGAAGCTTTCTTT.

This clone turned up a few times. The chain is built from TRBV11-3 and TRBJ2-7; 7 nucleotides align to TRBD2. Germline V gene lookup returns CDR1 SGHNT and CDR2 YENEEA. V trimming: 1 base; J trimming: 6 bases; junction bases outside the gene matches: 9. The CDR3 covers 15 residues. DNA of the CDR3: TGTGCCAGCAGCTTAGTTCCCGCCAGGGAGGGCGAGCAGTACTTC. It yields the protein CASSLVPAREGEQYF.

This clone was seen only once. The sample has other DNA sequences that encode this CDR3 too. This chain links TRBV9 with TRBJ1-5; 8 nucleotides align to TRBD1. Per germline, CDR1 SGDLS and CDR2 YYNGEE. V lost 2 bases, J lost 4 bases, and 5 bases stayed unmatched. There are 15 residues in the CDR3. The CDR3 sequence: CASSVGQGANQPQHF. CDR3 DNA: TGTGCCAGCAGCGTCGGGCAGGGGGCTAATCAGCCCCAGCATTTT.

The CDR3: CASSLGQGNTGELFF. As DNA, the CDR3 is TGTGCCAGCAGCTTGGGACAGGGTAACACCGGGGAGCTGTTTTTT. The chain combines TRBV5-4 with TRBJ2-2; 7 nucleotides match TRBD1. The trim removed 0 bases at V and 2 bases at J, leaving 1 base unmatched. This CDR3 comprises 15 residues. Germline V lookup: CDR1 SGHNT, CDR2 YYREEE (reference sequence).

CDR3 protein: CASSLPGTGRYTF. The CDR3 region has the DNA TGTGCCAGCAGTTTACCGGGGACAGGGCGGTACACCTTC. This chain uses TRBV12-3 or TRBV12-4 with TRBJ1-2, with 9 bases matching TRBD1. The CDR3 consists of 13 residues. Germline trimming cut 2 bases from V and 11 bases from J; bases unmatched to any gene: 6.

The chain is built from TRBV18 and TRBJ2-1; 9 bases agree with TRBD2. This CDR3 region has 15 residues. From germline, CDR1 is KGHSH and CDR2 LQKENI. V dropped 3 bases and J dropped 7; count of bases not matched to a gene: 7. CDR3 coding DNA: TGTGCCAGCTCACCTGCGGGGGGGTACCCAAATGAGCAGTTCTTC. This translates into CASSPAGGYPNEQFF.